This TCR beta chain was found in a study of post-analysis software for immune sequencing data. Overall study: The patients showed relapsing-remitting, secondary progressive and progressive-relapsing multiple sclerosis courses.

The TCR beta cDNA libraries contained unique molecular identifiers. With about 0.95 to 11 million T cells as the source, roughly 0.5 million cDNA molecules resulted. A single record per CDR3 protein comes from TCRdb applying MiXCR to the PCR reads. Here the sample spans hundreds of thousands of distinct CDR3 sequences, about 40% being singletons. Details on this clonotype: The antigen remains unidentified.

CDR3 size: 14 residues. Looked up from germline, CDR1 is SGHKS and CDR2 is YYEKEE (reference sequence). Trimming pared 4 bases from V and 1 base from J, leaving 11 bases between. Study observations and caveats: Significantly lower normalized Chao1 diversity was seen in multiple sclerosis patients than in controls. Strong co-clustering by F measure was seen for same-batch samples. About five TRBV segments were more frequent in patients than controls; TRBV5-6, TRBV5-1 and TRBV20-1 belonged to this group.

Sequencing input: blood. V gene TRBV5-5 combines with J gene TRBJ2-5; a possible D gene is TRBD2 (5 bases). The clonotype originates from a girl aged 5-17 years with multiple sclerosis. Here the CDR3 DNA reads TGTGCCAGCAGCCCGTTGAGGGTCCAAGAGACCCAGTACTTC. Its translation: CASSPLRVQETQYF.